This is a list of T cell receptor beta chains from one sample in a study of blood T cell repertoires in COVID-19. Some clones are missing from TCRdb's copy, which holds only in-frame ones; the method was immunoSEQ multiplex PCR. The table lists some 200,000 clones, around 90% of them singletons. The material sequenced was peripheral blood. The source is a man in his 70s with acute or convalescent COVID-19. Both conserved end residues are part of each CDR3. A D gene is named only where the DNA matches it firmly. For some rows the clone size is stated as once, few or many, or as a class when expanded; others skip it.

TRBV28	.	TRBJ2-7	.	TGTGCCAGCAGGCTAGGAGAGTACATCACCTACGAGCAGTACTTC	CASRLGEYITYEQYF
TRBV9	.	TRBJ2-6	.	TGTGCCAGCAGCCCTAGGCGAGGGGCCAACGTCCTGACTTTC	CASSPRRGANVLTF
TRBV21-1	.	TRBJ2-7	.	TGTGCCAGCAGGCGCCGGGACAGGGACGAGCAGTACTTC	CASRRRDRDEQYF
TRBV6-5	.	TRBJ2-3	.	TGTGCCAGCAGTTACCCAGACAGTACGGATACGCAGTATTTT	CASSYPDSTDTQYF
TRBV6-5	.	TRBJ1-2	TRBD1	TGTGCCAGCACCACTGGACAGGGTGAAGTCTATGGCTACACCTTC	CASTTGQGEVYGYTF
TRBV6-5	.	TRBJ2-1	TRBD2	TGTGCCAGCAGTTACTCAAGCGGGATGGGTAATGAGCAGTTCTTC	CASSYSSGMGNEQFF
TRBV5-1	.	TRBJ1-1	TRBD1	TGCGCCAGCAGCGCCCAGGGGGCCGCTGAAGCTTTCTTT	CASSAQGAAEAFF
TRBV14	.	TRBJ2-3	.	TGTGCCAGCAGCCTCCCGACAGGACCCACAGATACGCAGTATTTT	CASSLPTGPTDTQYF
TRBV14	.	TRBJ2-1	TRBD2	TGTGCCAGCAGCCAAACTAGCGGCTACAATGAGCAGTTCTTC	CASSQTSGYNEQFF
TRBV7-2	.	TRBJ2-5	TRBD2	TGTGCCAGCAGCGACGGACTAGCGGGACGGCAAGAGACCCAGTACTTC	CASSDGLAGRQETQYF
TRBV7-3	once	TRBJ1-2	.	TGTGCCAGCAGCCGATATCCGGGGGGCGGTTATGGCTACACCTTC	CASSRYPGGGYGYTF
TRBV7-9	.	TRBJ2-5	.	TGTGCCAGCAGCGGTTTCGGGGGGCAAGTGACCCAGTACTTC	CASSGFGGQVTQYF
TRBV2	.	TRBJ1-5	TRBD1	TGTGCCAGCAGTCTGGACAGGGCCAATCAGCCCCAGCATTTT	CASSLDRANQPQHF
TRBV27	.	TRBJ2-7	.	TGTGCCAGCAGTTATCAGGGATGGGCCTACGAGCAGTACTTC	CASSYQGWAYEQYF
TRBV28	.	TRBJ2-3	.	TGTGCCAGCAGTTCCACCACCCCAGGCACGCAGTATTTT	CASSSTTPGTQYF
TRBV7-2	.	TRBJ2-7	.	TGTGCCAGCAGCTTAGTTTATGCCAGGGGATCCCCCTACGAGCAGTACTTC	CASSLVYARGSPYEQYF
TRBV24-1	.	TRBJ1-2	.	TGTGCCACCAGTGGGGGCAGGAACTATGGCTACACCTTC	CATSGGRNYGYTF
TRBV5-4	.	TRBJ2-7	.	TGTGCCAGCAGCTTAGGAGGAGGTAACTCCTACGAGCAGTACTTC	CASSLGGGNSYEQYF
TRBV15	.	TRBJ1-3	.	TGTGCCACCAGCAGCGGGGGAACTGGAAACACCATATATTTT	CATSSGGTGNTIYF
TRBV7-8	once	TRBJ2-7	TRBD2	TGTGCCAGCAGCCGAGGACTAGCGGGAGTAGGTTCCTACGAGCAGTACTTC	CASSRGLAGVGSYEQYF
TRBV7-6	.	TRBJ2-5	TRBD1	TGTGCCAGCAGCCCTTATCGGGACAGGGTAGAGACCCAGTACTTC	CASSPYRDRVETQYF
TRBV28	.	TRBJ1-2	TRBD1	TGTGCCATGGGACAGGGGGAGTATGGCTACACCTTC	CAMGQGEYGYTF
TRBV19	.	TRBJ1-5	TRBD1	TGTGCCAGTAGTACCCTCACAGGGGGCGAAAGCAATCAGCCCCAGCATTTT	CASSTLTGGESNQPQHF
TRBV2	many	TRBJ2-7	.	TGTGCCAGCACGTACAGGGGGGGCTCCTACGAGCAGTACTTC	CASTYRGGSYEQYF
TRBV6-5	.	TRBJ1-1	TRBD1	TGTGCCAGCAGTCACAGGGGAGCCGGCACTGAAGCTTTCTTT	CASSHRGAGTEAFF
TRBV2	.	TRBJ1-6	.	TGTGCCAGCTGTAAAGACAGCTATAATTCACCCCTCCACTTT	CASCKDSYNSPLHF
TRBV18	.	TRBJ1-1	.	TGTGCCAGCTCAAGGGACATCAACACTGAAGCTTTCTTT	CASSRDINTEAFF
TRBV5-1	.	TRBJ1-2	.	TGCGCCAGCAGCTTGACCGTAGACAGTACCTCTGGCTACACCTTC	CASSLTVDSTSGYTF
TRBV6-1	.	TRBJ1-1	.	TGTGCCAGCAGTTTAGGACAGAACACTGAAGCTTTCTTT	CASSLGQNTEAFF
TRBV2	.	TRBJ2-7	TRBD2	TGTGCCAGCAGTGAAGCCCTAGCGGGACTCTACGAGCAGTACTTC	CASSEALAGLYEQYF
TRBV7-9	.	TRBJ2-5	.	TGTGCCAGCACCAAAACATTAGGGGGGGGAGAGACCCAGTACTTC	CASTKTLGGGETQYF
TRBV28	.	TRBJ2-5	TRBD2	TGTGCCAGCAGCCTTTCCGGAGCGGGGCAAGAGACCCAGTACTTC	CASSLSGAGQETQYF
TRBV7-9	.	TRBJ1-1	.	TGTGCCAGCAGCTATCGTTCGCGCGAGGAAGCTTTCTTT	CASSYRSREEAFF
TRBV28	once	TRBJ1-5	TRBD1	TGTGCCAGCAGGAGACAGGGCCCCAGCAATCAGCCCCAGCATTTT	CASRRQGPSNQPQHF
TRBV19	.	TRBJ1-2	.	TGTGCCAGTCGTACGACAGCCCAATTCTCCTATGGCTACACCTTC	CASRTTAQFSYGYTF
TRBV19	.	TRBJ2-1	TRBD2	TGTGCCAGTAGTAGAACTAGCGTGGGTGAGCAGTTCTTC	CASSRTSVGEQFF
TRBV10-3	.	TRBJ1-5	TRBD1	TGTGCCATCAGTGAGGACAGGGGTGGACAGCCCCAGCATTTT	CAISEDRGGQPQHF